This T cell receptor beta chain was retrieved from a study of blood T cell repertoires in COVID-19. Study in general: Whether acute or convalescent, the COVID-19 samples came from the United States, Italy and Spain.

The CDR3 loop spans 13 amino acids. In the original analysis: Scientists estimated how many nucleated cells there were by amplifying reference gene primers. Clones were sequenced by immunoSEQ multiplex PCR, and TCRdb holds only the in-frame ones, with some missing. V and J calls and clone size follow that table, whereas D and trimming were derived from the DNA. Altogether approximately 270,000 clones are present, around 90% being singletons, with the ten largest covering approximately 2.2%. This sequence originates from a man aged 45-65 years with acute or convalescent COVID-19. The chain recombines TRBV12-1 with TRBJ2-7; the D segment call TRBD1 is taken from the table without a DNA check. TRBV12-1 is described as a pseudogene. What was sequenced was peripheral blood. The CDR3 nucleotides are TGTGCCAGGTACAGGGGGGTCCCCTACGAGCAGTACTTC. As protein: CARYRGVPYEQYF.